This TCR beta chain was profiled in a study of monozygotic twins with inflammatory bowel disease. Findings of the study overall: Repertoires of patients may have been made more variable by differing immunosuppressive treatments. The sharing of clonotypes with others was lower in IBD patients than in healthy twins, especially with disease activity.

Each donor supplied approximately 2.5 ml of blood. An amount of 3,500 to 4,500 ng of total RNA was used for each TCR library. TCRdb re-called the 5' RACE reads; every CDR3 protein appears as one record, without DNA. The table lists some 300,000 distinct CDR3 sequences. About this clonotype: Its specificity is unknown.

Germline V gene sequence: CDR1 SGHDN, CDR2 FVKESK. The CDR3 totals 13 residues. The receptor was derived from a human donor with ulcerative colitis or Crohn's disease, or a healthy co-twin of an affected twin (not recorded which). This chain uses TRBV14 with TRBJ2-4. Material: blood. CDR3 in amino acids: CASSRGQKTIQYF.